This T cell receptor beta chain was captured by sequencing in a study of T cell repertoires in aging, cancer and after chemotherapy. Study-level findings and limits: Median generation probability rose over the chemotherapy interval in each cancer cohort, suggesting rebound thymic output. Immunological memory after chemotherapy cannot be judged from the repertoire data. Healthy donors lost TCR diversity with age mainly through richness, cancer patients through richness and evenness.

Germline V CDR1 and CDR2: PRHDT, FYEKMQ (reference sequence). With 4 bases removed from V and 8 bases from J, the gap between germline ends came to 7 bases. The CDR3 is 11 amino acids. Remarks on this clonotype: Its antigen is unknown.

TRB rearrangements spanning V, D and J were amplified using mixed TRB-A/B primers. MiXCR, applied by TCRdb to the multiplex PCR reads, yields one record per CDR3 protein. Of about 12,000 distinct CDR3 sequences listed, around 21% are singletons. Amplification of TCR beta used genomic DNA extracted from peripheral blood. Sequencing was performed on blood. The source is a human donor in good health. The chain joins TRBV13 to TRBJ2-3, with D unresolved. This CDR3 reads CASSSLGTQYF. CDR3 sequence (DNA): TGTGCCAGCAGCTCCCTCGGTACGCAGTATTTT.